Each of the 14 T cell receptor beta chains below was sequenced from the same sample in a study. TCRdb independently ran MiXCR on the 5' RACE reads; one entry per CDR3 protein. The sample yields roughly 40,000 distinct CDR3 sequences, approximately 17% seen once. The sample taken for sequencing was naive CD4+ T cells sorted from a lymph node. Specified subset: naive CD4+ T cells, CD4+CD45RA+CD25-. All receptors derive from a female donor with breast cancer.

The V gene is TRBV29-1, the J gene TRBJ1-1; D is undetermined. Germline V gives CDR1 SQVTM, CDR2 ANQGSEA. V lost 5 bases to trimming and J lost 1 base, with 11 bases between them. The CDR3 runs 13 residues. The CDR3 nucleotides are TGCAGCGTTTTGGTACAGTGGAACACTGAAGCTTTCTTT. It codes for CSVLVQWNTEAFF.

The CDR3 sequence: CSFQGGIPNEQFF. The CDR3 nucleotides read TGCAGCTTTCAAGGGGGGATCCCCAATGAGCAGTTCTTC. The chain combines TRBV29-1 with TRBJ2-1; D may match TRBD1 or TRBD2 (6 bases each). Trimming took off 8 bases at V and 6 bases at J, with 17 bases between the two ends. Germline lookup yields CDR1 SQVTM and CDR2 ANQGSEA. The CDR3 length is 13 residues.

The V gene is TRBV6-1, the J gene TRBJ1-2; weak D call: TRBD1 (5 bases). Trimming stripped 1 base from V and 4 bases from J, with 13 bases between. Germline loops: CDR1 MNHNS, CDR2 SASEGT. The CDR3 has 15 amino acids. Here the CDR3 DNA reads TGTGCCAGCAGTGAAGTCCTTAAGGGGTCCTATGGCTACACCTTC. Translated: CASSEVLKGSYGYTF.

The V gene is TRBV7-8, the J gene TRBJ2-6; D is unresolved. Germline V gene lookup returns CDR1 SGHVS and CDR2 FQNEAQ. The CDR3 covers 16 residues. Trimming took off 8 bases at V and 2 bases at J, with 16 bases between the two ends. CDR3 region: CASSHPLTTGANVLTF. Written as DNA, the CDR3 is TGTGCCAGCTCTCATCCACTTACAACTGGGGCCAACGTCCTGACTTTC.

This clonotype has a count of ten or more. The chain links TRBV7-6 to TRBJ2-1, with 7 positions matching TRBD1. The V gene end was trimmed by 3 bases and the J gene end by 9 bases; junction bases not matched to a gene: 5. CDR1 and CDR2 (germline): SGHVS, FNYEAQ. The CDR3 covers 13 residues. CDR3 protein: CASSLTGSGEQFF. CDR3 sequence (DNA): TGTGCCAGCAGCTTGACAGGGTCGGGTGAGCAGTTCTTC.

The chain recombines TRBV7-3 with TRBJ1-1; no reliable D call. The CDR3 spans 15 residues. V shed 2 bases and J shed 1 base, with 11 bases lying between them. CDR1 and CDR2 from the germline V gene are SGHTA and FQGTGA. CDR3 protein: CASSLVGRANTEAFF. DNA of the CDR3: TGTGCCAGCAGCTTAGTCGGGCGGGCGAACACTGAAGCTTTCTTT. The full variable domain, with the rest looked up from reference TRBV7-3 and TRBJ1-1, is GAGVSQTPSNKVTEKGKYVELRCDPISGHTALYWYRQSLGQGPEFLIYFQGTGAADDSGLPNDRFFAVRPEGSVSTLKIQRTERGDSAVYLCASSLVGRANTEAFFGQGTRLTVV.

This clonotype was detected a few times. The rearrangement joins TRBV5-1 to TRBJ2-1, with D possibly being TRBD1 (6 bases). The V gene's germline CDR1 is SGHRS and CDR2 YFSETQ. This CDR3 has 14 amino acids. V lost 4 bases, J lost 3 bases, and 11 bases lay in between. In DNA form, the CDR3 reads TGCGCCAGCAGCATAGGGACACTCTACAATGAGCAGTTCTTC. Amino acid sequence: CASSIGTLYNEQFF.

This clonotype was recorded at least ten times. The gene calls are TRBV5-1 and TRBJ2-5; TRBD1 might be the D (6 bases). The germline V and J ends were trimmed by 4 bases and 1 base, with 11 bases remaining between them. The CDR3 has 14 amino acids. The V gene's germline CDR1 is SGHRS and CDR2 YFSETQ. CDR3 region: CASSLTGTQETQYF. The CDR3 DNA is TGCGCCAGCAGCCTTACAGGGACCCAAGAGACCCAGTACTTC.

This clonotype was seen only a few times. The chain recombines TRBV7-9 with TRBJ2-3; D is undetermined. The CDR3 is made up of 17 amino acids. The V and J ends lost 3 bases and 0 bases respectively, with 16 bases between them. Germline lookup yields CDR1 SEHNR and CDR2 FQNEAQ (reference sequence). The CDR3 bases are TGTGCCAGCAGCTTGCTGACTGGTTTAACTAGCACAGATACGCAGTATTTT. Its protein product is CASSLLTGLTSTDTQYF.

This clonotype was detected only a few times. Given a much more abundant clone one base away, this may be a read error. No conserved phenylalanine or tryptophan is present at the end of the CDR3, so a read error is the likely explanation. Because the CDR3's place on the DNA is in doubt, the DNA is left out and the CDR3 is given as listed by TCRdb. This rearrangement joins TRBV29-1 to TRBJ2-1; the D call in the table, TRBD1, was not verified against the DNA. The CDR3 spans 10 residues, counting both ends. The germline V gene encodes CDR1 SQVTM and CDR2 ANQGSEA. This CDR3 reads CSVEQGYMFL.

This clonotype has ten or more counts. CDR3 residues: CASSRETGPGELFF. CDR3 nucleotides: TGCGCCAGCAGCCGAGAGACAGGGCCCGGGGAGCTGTTTTTT. The chain is built from TRBV4-3 and TRBJ2-2; 7 nucleotides match TRBD1. The V segment lost 4 bases and the J segment 6 bases; nucleotides outside the gene matches: 5. The CDR3 is made up of 14 amino acids. The V gene's germline CDR1 is LGHNA and CDR2 YSLEER.

In this sample, this clonotype turned up a few times. This chain's CDR3 is CASSDGQGPSQPQHF. The CDR3 DNA is TGCGCCAGCAGCGACGGACAGGGCCCCAGTCAGCCCCAGCATTTT. The chain employs TRBV5-1 and TRBJ1-5; 8 bases are a match to TRBD1. The CDR3 has 15 residues. J was trimmed by 6 bases and V by 4 bases; bases with no gene match: 9. Germline CDR1 SGHRS, CDR2 YFSETQ.

Points on this clonotype: In this CDR3 the conserved last residue, phenylalanine or tryptophan, is missing, so a read error is likely. The CDR3 coding sequence is TGTGCCAGCAGTTATTCCGGGGCGGAGACCCAGTACCTC. Protein sequence: CASSYSGAETQYL. The chain carries TRBV6-5 and TRBJ2-5; D possibly uses TRBD1 or TRBD2 (5 bases each). Germline V gene data show CDR1 as MNHEY and CDR2 as SVGAGI. V lost 3 bases, J lost 5 bases, and 10 bases lay in between. The CDR3 has 13 residues.

The V gene is TRBV5-1, the J gene TRBJ1-1; D remains unclear. From germline, CDR1 is SGHRS and CDR2 YFSETQ. V was cut by 0 bases and J by 4 bases, with 10 bases left in between. This CDR3 contains 14 residues. CDR3 protein: CASSLGPRGTEAFF. The CDR3 DNA reads TGCGCCAGCAGCTTGGGGCCTAGAGGCACTGAAGCTTTCTTT.